The 20 T cell receptor beta chains reported below all come from one sample, sequenced in a study of neoadjuvant anti-PD-1 for oral cavity cancer. Profiled with immunoSEQ multiplex PCR; TCRdb holds only in-frame clones, not every one. In the table there are several thousand clones, about 60% of which are singletons. This specimen consisted of tumor tissue, obtained before nivolumab (anti-PD-1) treatment. These receptors were obtained from a person aged 40-85 years with oral cavity squamous cell carcinoma.

This clone was counted only a few times. This chain uses TRBV9 with TRBJ1-2; D might be TRBD1 (6 bases). Trimming pared 4 bases from V and 4 bases from J, leaving 20 bases between. Germline CDR1 SGDLS, CDR2 YYNGEE. The CDR3 is 16 amino acids. The CDR3 nucleotides read TGTGCCAGCAGCACGCAACAGGGAGGGCTTGGCTATGGCTACACCTTC. Residues: CASSTQQGGLGYGYTF.

This chain links TRBV7-2 with TRBJ2-2; 7 nucleotides match TRBD2. From germline, CDR1 is SGHTA and CDR2 FQGNSA. This CDR3 region has 15 residues. Trimming cost V 4 bases and J 4 bases; bases outside gene matches: 6. CDR3 in amino acids: CASSSQGRGTGELFF. In DNA form, the CDR3 reads TGTGCCAGCAGCTCCCAAGGGAGGGGCACCGGGGAGCTGTTTTTT.

The table lists this clone with a few counts. The chain recombines TRBV2 with TRBJ2-1; 8 positions match TRBD2. In germline, CDR1 is SNHLY, CDR2 FYNNEI. V was pared by 3 bases and J by 6 bases, with 7 bases of the junction left unmatched. This CDR3 is 15 amino acids long. The CDR3 sequence: CASSEEGSGSNEQFF. CDR3 in DNA: TGTGCCAGCAGTGAGGAGGGCAGCGGGAGCAATGAGCAGTTCTTC.

The chain employs TRBV5-6 and TRBJ2-1, with 7 bases matching TRBD1. Germline CDR1 is SGHDT and CDR2 is YYEEEE. Trimming took 8 bases from V and 5 from J; bases not matched to a gene: 10. The CDR3 has 14 residues. CDR3 nucleotide sequence: TGTGCCAGTTACCTGACAGGGCCGAACAATGAGCAGTTCTTC. This codes for CASYLTGPNNEQFF.

This sequence joins TRBV2 and TRBJ2-1, with D hard to call. Germline V gene sequence: CDR1 SNHLY, CDR2 FYNNEI. V was pared by 4 bases and J by 5 bases, with 9 bases between. The CDR3 has 13 amino acids. CDR3 nucleotides: TGTGCCAGCAGTGGGAGCCTAAACAATGAGCAGTTCTTC. This encodes CASSGSLNNEQFF. Full variable domain (missing parts from reference TRBV2 and TRBJ2-1): EPEVTQTPSHQVTQMGQEVILRCVPISNHLYFYWYRQILGQKVEFLVSFYNNEISEKSEIFDDQFSVERPDGSNFTLKIRSTKLEDSAMYFCASSGSLNNEQFFGPGTRLTVL.

This clone has more than one count but fewer than ten. The chain uses TRBV18 and TRBJ2-3; a weak D match, TRBD2 (6 bases). Germline assignment: CDR1 KGHSH and CDR2 LQKENI. The length of the CDR3 is 17 residues. V dropped 3 bases and J dropped 0 bases, with 16 bases sitting between them. The DNA of the CDR3 is TGTGCCAGCTCACCTTACATCTTGGGGGGAAGCACAGATACGCAGTATTTT. The encoded protein is CASSPYILGGSTDTQYF.

This rearrangement joins TRBV7-3 to TRBJ2-1; D ambiguous. The CDR3 is 13 amino acids. V gave up 0 bases and J gave up 8 bases, with 8 bases separating them. Germline V gene lookup returns CDR1 SGHTA and CDR2 FQGTGA. The CDR3 DNA sequence: TGTGCCAGCAGCTTAACGGGGTACGATGAGCAGTTCTTC. It encodes CASSLTGYDEQFF.

This sequence joins TRBV28 and TRBJ1-5; D remains unclear. V was pared by 2 bases and J by 6 bases, with 8 bases between. In germline, CDR1 is MDHEN, CDR2 SYDVKM. This CDR3 has 13 amino acids. CDR3 sequence (DNA): TGTGCCAGCAGTTTAGTGGGAGTTCAGCCCCAGCATTTT. This encodes CASSLVGVQPQHF. Full variable domain (remainder filled in from reference TRBV28 and TRBJ1-5): DVKVTQSSRYLVKRTGEKVFLECVQDMDHENMFWYRQDPGLGLRLIYFSYDVKMKEKGDIPEGYSVSREKKERFSLILESASTNQTSMYLCASSLVGVQPQHFGDGTRLSIL.

This clone has only one observation. The chain is built from TRBV30 and TRBJ1-1, with D possibly being TRBD1 (6 bases). The CDR3 has 13 residues. Trimming pared 0 bases from V and 1 base from J, leaving 6 bases between. Per germline, CDR1 GTSNPN and CDR2 SVGIG (reference sequence). The chain's CDR3 is CAWSVQGNTEAFF. CDR3 DNA: TGTGCCTGGAGTGTACAGGGGAACACTGAAGCTTTCTTT.

This clone was recorded only once. The chain couples TRBV28 to TRBJ2-6, with TRBD2 identical over 7 bases. The ends lost 7 bases at V and 8 bases at J; junction bases unmatched: 11. The CDR3 has 15 amino acids. Germline V CDR1 and CDR2: MDHEN, SYDVKM. CDR3 loop: CASNQLAGSPNVLTF. In DNA, the CDR3 is TGTGCCAGCAACCAGTTAGCGGGTTCCCCCAACGTCCTGACTTTC.

The chain is built from TRBV10-3 and TRBJ2-1; maybe TRBD2 (6 bases). The ends were cut back, 6 bases at V and 4 bases at J, with 19 bases in the middle. This CDR3 contains 16 residues. Germline CDR1 reads ENHRY; CDR2 reads SYGVKD. The CDR3 sequence is CAIRNPRDPSYNEQFF. The CDR3 region has the DNA TGTGCCATCAGGAACCCGCGGGACCCTTCTTACAATGAGCAGTTCTTC.

V and J are TRBV7-3 and TRBJ2-7; D perhaps matches TRBD2 (6 bases). Germline CDR1 and CDR2: SGHTA and FQGTGA. V was pared by 5 bases and J by 2 bases, with 19 bases between. CDR3 length: 16 amino acids. CDR3 residues: CASSPGLGGKTYEQYF. The CDR3 DNA reads TGTGCCAGCAGCCCAGGCCTTGGGGGGAAGACCTACGAGCAGTACTTC.

This clone was recorded a few times. The chain is built from TRBV19 and TRBJ1-2, with 7 bases that match TRBD1. From germline, CDR1 is LNHDA and CDR2 SQIVND (reference sequence). The ends lost 4 bases at V and 2 bases at J; junction bases unmatched: 1. The CDR3 has 13 residues. The CDR3 sequence: CASSKQGNYGYTF. CDR3 bases: TGTGCCAGTAGTAAACAGGGGAACTATGGCTACACCTTC.

The chain joins TRBV6-1 to TRBJ2-5; 8 nucleotides line up with TRBD1. In germline, CDR1 is MNHNS, CDR2 SASEGT. This CDR3 spans 13 amino acids. The V gene end was trimmed by 7 bases and the J gene end by 5 bases; junction bases not matched to a gene: 6. CDR3 sequence reads: CASKIQGGETQYF. As DNA, the CDR3 is TGTGCCAGCAAAATACAGGGGGGTGAGACCCAGTACTTC.

This chain uses TRBV6-5 with TRBJ2-5; D not resolved. The CDR3 has 13 amino acids. Trimming took 5 bases from V and 6 from J, leaving 13 bases between them. CDR1 is MNHEY, CDR2 SVGAGI, per germline. The CDR3 reads CASSATPEQTQYF. In DNA form, the CDR3 reads TGTGCCAGCAGTGCCACCCCGGAACAGACCCAGTACTTC.

The CDR3 loop is CASTTTQETQYF. As DNA, the CDR3 is TGTGCCAGCACCACGACCCAAGAGACCCAGTACTTC. The V gene is TRBV2, the J gene TRBJ2-5, with D uncertain. Trimming removed 7 bases from V and 1 base from J, with 7 bases in between. Germline V CDR1 and CDR2: SNHLY, FYNNEI. There are 12 residues in the CDR3.

The chain recombines TRBV12-2 with TRBJ2-1. TRBV12-2 is designated a pseudogene. This CDR3 region has 15 residues. CDR3 protein: CASRFGAVVSNEQFF. The CDR3 nucleotides read TGTGCAAGTCGCTTCGGCGCAGTGGTCTCCAATGAGCAGTTCTTC.

The chain couples TRBV10-3 to TRBJ1-3; TRBD1 matches 9 bases. The CDR3 extends over 16 amino acids. Unmatched junction bases numbered 10, after V lost 6 bases and J lost 4 bases. Germline values: CDR1 ENHRY, CDR2 SYGVKD. The DNA for the CDR3 is TGTGCCATCAGAGAATTACCGGGACAGGGAGGAAACACCATATATTTT. It codes for CAIRELPGQGGNTIYF.

CDR3 DNA: TGCAGCGTTGAAGATCCGGGAACGGACATTCAGTACTTC. Translating it yields CSVEDPGTDIQYF. The V call is TRBV29-1, the J call TRBJ2-4; D may be TRBD2 (5 bases). The CDR3 is made up of 13 amino acids. Trimming removed 0 bases at V and 8 bases at J, with 11 bases between. Germline CDR1 and CDR2: SQVTM and ANQGSEA.

This rearrangement joins TRBV14 to TRBJ2-1; 13 bases line up with TRBD2. CDR3 length: 16 amino acids. Germline V gives CDR1 SGHDN, CDR2 FVKESK. The V and J ends lost 4 bases and 9 bases, in that order; junction bases with no gene match: 9. CDR3: CASSPTSLAGGLEQFF. Written as DNA, the CDR3 is TGTGCCAGCAGCCCTACCTCACTAGCGGGAGGGCTTGAGCAGTTCTTC.